This T cell receptor (beta chain) was sequenced in a study of blood T cells in healthy people across ages. Through a sample-barcoded 5' primer and a J-beta primer mix, a second PCR was run for roughly 6 to 12 cycles. Unique molecular identifiers of 12 random nucleotides labeled each cDNA. TCRdb reprocessed the 5' RACE reads via MiXCR and lists one record per CDR3 protein. Of about 780,000 distinct CDR3 sequences listed, about 26% are singletons. Points on this clonotype: Its cognate antigen is unknown.

Donors ranged from about 6 to 95 years old and were healthy Caucasians in Russia. The study's findings and limits: Across the age range, TCR beta diversity per million T cells fell in a roughly linear way.

V lost 6 bases and J 3 bases, leaving 9 bases between the germline ends. This CDR3 contains 11 residues. The V gene's germline CDR1 is DFQATT and CDR2 SNEGSKA (reference sequence). The same data also contributed to another study, on T cells of mothers and their children. That publication notes: Maternal samples each gave over 9 million TCR beta CDR3 reads, and child samples several million each.

The V call is TRBV20-1, the J call TRBJ2-7; D uncertain. The sequenced sample consisted of blood. This receptor was identified in a boy between 10 and 17 years old in good health. This chain's CDR3 is CSADAGYEQYF. The CDR3 region has the DNA TGCAGTGCGGACGCAGGCTACGAGCAGTACTTC.